This T cell receptor beta chain was captured by sequencing in a study of cytomegalovirus exposure and HLA in healthy donors. Study results and limitations: Presence/absence results assume similar sequencing depth per donor, which may not hold.

The CDR3 length is 15 residues. Looked up from germline, CDR1 is SNHLY and CDR2 is FYNNEI. The ends were cut back, 7 bases at V and 8 bases at J, with 21 bases in the middle. A note on this clone: Its cognate antigen is unknown.

60 Vbeta and 13 Jbeta primers were used in PCR. This table comes from immunoSEQ multiplex PCR, and its TCRdb copy is limited to in-frame clones, with some not included. The sample shows 100,000 or so clones, 77% of them seen only once. Sequenced material: PBMCs. The chain joins TRBV2 to TRBJ1-5, with D perhaps matching TRBD1 (6 bases). The TCR comes from a man aged 40-50 years in good health and CMV-seropositive. This CDR3 reads CASNLQGHPAEPQHF. CDR3 nucleotide sequence: TGTGCCAGCAACCTCCAGGGACACCCCGCTGAGCCCCAGCATTTT.